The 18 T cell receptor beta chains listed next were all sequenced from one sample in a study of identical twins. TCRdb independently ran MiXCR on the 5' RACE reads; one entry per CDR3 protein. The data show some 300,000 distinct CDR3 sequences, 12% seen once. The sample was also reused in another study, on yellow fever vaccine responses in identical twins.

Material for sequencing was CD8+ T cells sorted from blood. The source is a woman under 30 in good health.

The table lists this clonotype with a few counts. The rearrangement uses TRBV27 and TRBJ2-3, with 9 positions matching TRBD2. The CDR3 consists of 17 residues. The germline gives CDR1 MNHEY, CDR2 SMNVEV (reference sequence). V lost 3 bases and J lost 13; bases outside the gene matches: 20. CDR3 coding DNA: TGTGCCAGCAGTTTCTCCCTCCCCGGACTAGCGATCGGTGAAGAGTATTTT. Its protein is CASSFSLPGLAIGEEYF.

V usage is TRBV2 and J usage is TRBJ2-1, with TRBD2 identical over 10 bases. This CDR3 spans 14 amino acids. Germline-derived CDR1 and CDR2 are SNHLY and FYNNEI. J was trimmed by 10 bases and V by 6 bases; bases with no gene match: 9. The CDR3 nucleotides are TGTGCCAGCAGGCGACTAGCGGGTTACGAGGAGCAGTTCTTC. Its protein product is CASRRLAGYEEQFF.

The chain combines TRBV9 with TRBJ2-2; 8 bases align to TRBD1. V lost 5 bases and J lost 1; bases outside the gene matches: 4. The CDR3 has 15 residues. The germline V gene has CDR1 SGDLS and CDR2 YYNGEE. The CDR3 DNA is TGTGCCAGCAGAGCCGGGACAGGGAACACCGGGGAGCTGTTTTTT. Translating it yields CASRAGTGNTGELFF.

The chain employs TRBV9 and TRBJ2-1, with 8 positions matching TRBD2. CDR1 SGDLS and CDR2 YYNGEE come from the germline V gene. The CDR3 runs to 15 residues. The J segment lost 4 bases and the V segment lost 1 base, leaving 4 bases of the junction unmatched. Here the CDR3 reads CASSVRGGPYNEQFF. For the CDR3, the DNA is TGTGCCAGCAGCGTACGGGGGGGCCCGTACAATGAGCAGTTCTTC.

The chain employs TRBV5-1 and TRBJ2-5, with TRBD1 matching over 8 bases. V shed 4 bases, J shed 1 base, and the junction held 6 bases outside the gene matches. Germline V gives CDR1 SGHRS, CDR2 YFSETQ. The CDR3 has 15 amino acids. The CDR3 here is CASSPGQVVQETQYF. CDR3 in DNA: TGCGCCAGCAGCCCGGGACAGGTAGTCCAAGAGACCCAGTACTTC.

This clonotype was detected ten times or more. This CDR3 is CASRGQGVYGYTF. The CDR3 bases are TGTGCCAGCAGAGGACAGGGGGTCTATGGCTACACCTTC. This chain connects TRBV12-3 or TRBV12-4 to TRBJ1-2; 10 bases map to TRBD1. The trim removed 6 bases at V and 4 bases at J, leaving 2 bases unmatched. The CDR3 is made up of 13 amino acids.

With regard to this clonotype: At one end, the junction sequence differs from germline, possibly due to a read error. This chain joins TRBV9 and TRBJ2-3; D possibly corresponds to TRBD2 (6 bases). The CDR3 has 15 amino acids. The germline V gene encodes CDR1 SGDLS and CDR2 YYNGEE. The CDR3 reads CAGSPRGDLTDTQYF. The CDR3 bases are TGTGCCGGCAGCCCCCGCGGGGATCTCACAGATACGCAGTATTTT.

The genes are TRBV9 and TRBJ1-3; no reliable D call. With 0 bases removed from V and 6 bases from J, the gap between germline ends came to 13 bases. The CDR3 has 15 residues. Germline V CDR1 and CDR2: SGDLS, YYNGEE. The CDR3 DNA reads TGTGCCAGCAGCGTAGCCGGCAGCGGCGAAAACACCATATATTTT. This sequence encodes CASSVAGSGENTIYF.

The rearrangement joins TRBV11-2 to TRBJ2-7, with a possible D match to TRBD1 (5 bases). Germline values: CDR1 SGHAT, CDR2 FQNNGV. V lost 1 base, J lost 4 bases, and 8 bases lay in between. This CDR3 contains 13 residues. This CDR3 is CASSLADKYEQYV. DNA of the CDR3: TGTGCCAGCAGCTTAGCGGACAAGTACGAGCAGTACGTC.

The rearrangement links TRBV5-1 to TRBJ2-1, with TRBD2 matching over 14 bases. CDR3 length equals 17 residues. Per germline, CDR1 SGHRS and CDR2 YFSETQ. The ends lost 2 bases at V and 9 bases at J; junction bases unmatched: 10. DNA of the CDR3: TGCGCCAGCAGCTTTTCCCCGGGACTAGCGGGAGTAATTGAGCAGTTCTTC. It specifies CASSFSPGLAGVIEQFF.

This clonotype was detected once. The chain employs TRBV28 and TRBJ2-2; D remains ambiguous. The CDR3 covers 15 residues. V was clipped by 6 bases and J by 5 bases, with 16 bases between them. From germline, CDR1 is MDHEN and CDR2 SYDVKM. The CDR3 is CASRAETVTTGELFF. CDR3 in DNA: TGTGCCAGCAGAGCTGAAACAGTCACTACCGGGGAGCTGTTTTTT.

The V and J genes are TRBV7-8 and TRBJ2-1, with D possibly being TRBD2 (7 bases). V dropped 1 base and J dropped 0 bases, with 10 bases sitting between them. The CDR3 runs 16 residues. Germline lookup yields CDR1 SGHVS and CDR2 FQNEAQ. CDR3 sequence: CASSLERGGSYNEQFF. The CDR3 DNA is TGTGCCAGCAGCTTAGAGAGGGGGGGCTCCTACAATGAGCAGTTCTTC.

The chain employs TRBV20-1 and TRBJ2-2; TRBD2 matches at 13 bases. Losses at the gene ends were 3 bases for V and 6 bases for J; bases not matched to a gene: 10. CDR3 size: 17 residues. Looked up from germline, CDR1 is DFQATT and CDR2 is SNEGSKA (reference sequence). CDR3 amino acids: CSARGRTSGSIAGELFF. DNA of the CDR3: TGCAGTGCTAGGGGCCGGACTAGCGGGAGTATCGCCGGGGAGCTGTTTTTT.

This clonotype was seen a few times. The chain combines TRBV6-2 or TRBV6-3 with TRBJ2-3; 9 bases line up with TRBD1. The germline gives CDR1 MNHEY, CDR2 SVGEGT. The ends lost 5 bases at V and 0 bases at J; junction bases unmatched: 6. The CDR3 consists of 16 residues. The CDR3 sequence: CASSTDRGGSTDTQYF. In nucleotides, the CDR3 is TGTGCCAGCAGTACGGACAGGGGAGGAAGCACAGATACGCAGTATTTT.

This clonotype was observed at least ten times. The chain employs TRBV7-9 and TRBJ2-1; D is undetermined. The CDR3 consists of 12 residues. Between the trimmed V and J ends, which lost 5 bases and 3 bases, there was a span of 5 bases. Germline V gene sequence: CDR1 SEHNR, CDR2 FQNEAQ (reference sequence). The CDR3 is CASSTDYNEQFF. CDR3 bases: TGTGCCAGCAGCACTGACTACAATGAGCAGTTCTTC.

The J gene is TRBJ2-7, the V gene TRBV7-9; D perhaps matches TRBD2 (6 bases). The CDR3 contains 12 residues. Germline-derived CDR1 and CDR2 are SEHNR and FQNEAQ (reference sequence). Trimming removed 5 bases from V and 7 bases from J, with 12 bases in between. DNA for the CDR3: TGTGCCAGCAGCCACCCCGGGGGTGAGCAGTACGTC. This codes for CASSHPGGEQYV.

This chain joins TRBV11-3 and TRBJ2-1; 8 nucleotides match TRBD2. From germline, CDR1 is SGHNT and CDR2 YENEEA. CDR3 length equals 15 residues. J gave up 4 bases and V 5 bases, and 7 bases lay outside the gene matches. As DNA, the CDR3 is TGTGCCAGCAGCCCCATACGGGAGGGTTACAATGAGCAGTTCTTC. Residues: CASSPIREGYNEQFF.

The CDR3 nucleotides read TGTGCCAGCAGCTTTTTGTCGGGATACAATGAGCAGTTCTTC. Protein sequence: CASSFLSGYNEQFF. The chain links TRBV13 to TRBJ2-1; weak D call: TRBD2 (5 bases). Germline V CDR1 and CDR2: PRHDT, FYEKMQ (reference sequence). V shed 3 bases and J shed 4 bases, with 10 bases lying between them. CDR3 length: 14 amino acids.